Listed here are 31 T cell receptor beta chains from one sample, sequenced in a study of beta chain features in type 1 diabetes. Whole-study findings and limits: All four CD4+ subsets from Type 1 diabetes patients carried moderately but significantly shorter TCRB CDR3s.

cDNA synthesis used the whole RNA isolate, giving expressed TCRB sequences. Sequencing used immunoSEQ multiplex PCR; TCRdb keeps in-frame clones, though not all of them. The sample gives 240,000 or so clones, approximately 15% of which show up once; roughly 0.019% is in the top ten. What these receptors recognize is not known. Material: naive CD4+ T cells from blood. Receptor source: a man aged 30 to 45 with type 1 diabetes.

The sample holds a few counts of this clone. CDR3 bases: TGCGCCAGCAGCCAAGGCGGGCTCCGCTCCTACAATGAGCAGTTCTTC. Translating it yields CASSQGGLRSYNEQFF. The chain is built from TRBV4-1 and TRBJ2-1; D may be TRBD2 (5 bases). Looked up from germline, CDR1 is MGHRA and CDR2 is YSYEKL. V lost 1 base and J 0 bases, leaving 10 bases between the germline ends. There are 16 residues in the CDR3.

The J gene is TRBJ2-5, the V gene TRBV15; D gene ambiguous. The germline V gene has CDR1 LNHNV and CDR2 YYDKDF (reference sequence). Trimming cost V 0 bases and J 0 bases, with 5 bases left between them. This CDR3 comprises 14 residues. CDR3 region: CATSRDQDQETQYF. The CDR3 DNA sequence: TGTGCCACCAGCAGAGACCAGGACCAAGAGACCCAGTACTTC.

This clone was picked up a small number of times. The chain uses TRBV5-1 and TRBJ1-2; 7 bases are shared with TRBD1. This CDR3 is 14 amino acids long. Germline lookup yields CDR1 SGHRS and CDR2 YFSETQ. J gave up 3 bases and V 4 bases, and 6 bases lay outside the gene matches. The CDR3 sequence: CASSTGQAYYGYTF. As DNA, the CDR3 is TGCGCCAGCAGCACCGGACAGGCGTACTATGGCTACACCTTC.

Note on this clone: A junction boundary mismatches the germline segment, possibly from a read error. This chain joins TRBV11-2 and TRBJ2-1, with D perhaps matching TRBD2 (6 bases). CDR1 is SGHAT, CDR2 FQNNGV, per germline. The CDR3 covers 16 residues. CDR3 bases: TGTGCCAGCAGCTTTCGATCTACTAGCTCCAACAATGAGCAGTTCTTC. Translated, it gives CASSFRSTSSNNEQFF.

This clone has more than one count but fewer than ten. This chain links TRBV9 with TRBJ1-2; D call uncertain. Germline-derived CDR1 and CDR2 are SGDLS and YYNGEE. The germline V and J ends were trimmed by 0 bases and 4 bases, with 13 bases remaining between them. The CDR3 extends over 15 amino acids. This CDR3 reads CASSVELGRSYGYTF. The CDR3, as DNA: TGTGCCAGCAGCGTAGAGTTGGGCAGAAGCTATGGCTACACCTTC.

The rearrangement joins TRBV11-3 to TRBJ2-3; TRBD1 matches 8 bases. Germline CDR1 and CDR2: SGHNT and YENEEA. The CDR3 sequence is 20 residues long. With V trimmed by 5 bases and J by 1 base, 20 bases remained unmatched. CDR3 sequence reads: CASSPFSGQAGMSGTDTQYF. The DNA for the CDR3 is TGTGCCAGCAGCCCTTTTTCGGGACAGGCCGGAATGAGCGGCACAGATACGCAGTATTTT.

This clone was seen only a few times. This chain connects TRBV19 to TRBJ2-2; TRBD2 matches 7 bases. In germline, CDR1 is LNHDA, CDR2 SQIVND (reference sequence). CDR3 length equals 15 residues. Losses at the gene ends were 9 bases for V and 6 bases for J; bases not matched to a gene: 13. This CDR3 reads CASVGGTLGAGELFF. The CDR3 nucleotides are TGTGCCAGCGTGGGAGGGACCCTGGGGGCCGGGGAGCTGTTTTTT.

V gene TRBV5-1 combines with J gene TRBJ1-1; D is ambiguous. Trimming pared 4 bases from V and 4 bases from J, leaving 11 bases between. The germline V gene has CDR1 SGHRS and CDR2 YFSETQ. The CDR3 has 13 amino acids. This chain's CDR3 is CASSTTGITEAFF. DNA for the CDR3: TGCGCCAGCAGCACCACGGGGATCACTGAAGCTTTCTTT.

The genes are TRBV4-1 and TRBJ2-1; TRBD1 aligns across 8 bases. Looked up from germline, CDR1 is MGHRA and CDR2 is YSYEKL. V was clipped by 4 bases and J by 6 bases; unmatched bases: 8. The CDR3 has 15 residues. The CDR3 loop is CASSPGQGPLNEQFF. The CDR3 nucleotides read TGCGCCAGCAGCCCCGGACAGGGACCCCTCAATGAGCAGTTCTTC.

The chain combines TRBV2 with TRBJ2-3; 8 nucleotides agree with TRBD1. CDR1 is SNHLY and CDR2 is FYNNEI in the germline V gene. CDR3 size: 12 residues. Unmatched junction bases numbered 3, after V lost 10 bases and J lost 3 bases. CDR3 region: CATGQGTDTQYF. DNA for the CDR3: TGTGCCACCGGACAGGGTACAGATACGCAGTATTTT. Full variable domain (remainder filled in from reference TRBV2 and TRBJ2-3): EPEVTQTPSHQVTQMGQEVILRCVPISNHLYFYWYRQILGQKVEFLVSFYNNEISEKSEIFDDQFSVERPDGSNFTLKIRSTKLEDSAMYFCATGQGTDTQYFGPGTRLTVL.

This clone was counted between two and nine times. V and J are TRBV30 and TRBJ1-5; tentative D call: TRBD1 (5 bases). The V end was cut by 5 bases, the J end by 7 bases, with 15 bases between. Germline CDR1 is GTSNPN and CDR2 is SVGIG (reference sequence). The CDR3 is 13 amino acids. DNA for the CDR3: TGTGCCTGGGCCCTGGGGGGGGAGCAGCCCCAGCATTTT. Translated, it gives CAWALGGEQPQHF.

This clone was counted a few times. The V gene is TRBV5-1, the J gene TRBJ2-7; 7 bases agree with TRBD2. The CDR3 contains 13 residues. Looked up from germline, CDR1 is SGHRS and CDR2 is YFSETQ. The ends lost 4 bases at V and 4 bases at J; junction bases unmatched: 5. The CDR3 loop reads CASSTGTTYEQYF. As DNA, the CDR3 is TGCGCCAGCAGCACCGGGACTACATACGAGCAGTACTTC. The variable domain in full, with the rest retrieved from reference TRBV5-1 and TRBJ2-7, is KAGVTQTPRYLIKTRGQQVTLSCSPISGHRSVSWYQQTPGQGLQFLFEYFSETQRNKGNFPGRFSGRQFSNSRSEMNVSTLELGDSALYLCASSTGTTYEQYFGPGTRLTVT.

This clone was counted a few times. The chain couples TRBV5-1 to TRBJ1-5, with D perhaps matching TRBD1 (5 bases). Germline loops: CDR1 SGHRS, CDR2 YFSETQ. V lost 4 bases to trimming and J lost 1 base, with 15 bases between them. The CDR3 has 16 amino acids. Here the CDR3 reads CASSPGGALSNQPQHF. For the CDR3, the DNA is TGCGCCAGCAGCCCCGGTGGGGCCCTGAGCAATCAGCCCCAGCATTTT.

For this clone: Other DNA sequences in this specimen translate into the identical CDR3. The rearrangement joins TRBV30 to TRBJ1-2, with 10 bases lining up with TRBD1. The CDR3 consists of 12 residues. With 8 bases clipped from V and 8 bases from J, the junction kept 8 bases outside the gene matches. Germline CDR1 is GTSNPN and CDR2 is SVGIG (reference sequence). CDR3 in DNA: TGTGCCGGTCCCGGGACAGGGGACGGCTACACCTTC. Translated, it gives CAGPGTGDGYTF.

The table lists this clone with a few counts. The rearrangement joins TRBV5-4 to TRBJ1-2, with 10 bases identical to TRBD1. V shed 2 bases, J shed 2 bases, and the junction held 3 bases outside the gene matches. This CDR3 is built from 15 residues. Germline lookup yields CDR1 SGHNT and CDR2 YYREEE (reference sequence). The CDR3 spells CASSLMTGGNYGYTF. The CDR3 DNA sequence: TGTGCCAGCAGCTTAATGACAGGGGGCAACTATGGCTACACCTTC.

J is TRBJ1-5 and V is TRBV30; D perhaps matches TRBD1 (5 bases). Germline CDR1 is GTSNPN and CDR2 is SVGIG (reference sequence). V was clipped by 3 bases and J by 0 bases, with 18 bases between them. The CDR3 extends over 17 amino acids. CDR3: CAWSRAGNKYSNQPQHF. The CDR3 region has the DNA TGTGCCTGGAGCCGCGCAGGGAACAAGTATAGCAATCAGCCCCAGCATTTT.

The J gene is TRBJ2-1, the V gene TRBV10-3, with 9 positions matching TRBD1. Germline CDR1 reads ENHRY; CDR2 reads SYGVKD. The CDR3 is 15 amino acids. The trim removed 4 bases at V and 6 bases at J, leaving 7 bases unmatched. The chain's CDR3 is CAISALGQGGNEQFF. As DNA, the CDR3 is TGTGCCATCAGTGCTCTGGGACAGGGTGGCAATGAGCAGTTCTTC.

This clone occurred a few times. The rearrangement uses TRBV6-5 and TRBJ2-7; TRBD1 is a possible D gene (6 bases). Trimming took off 6 bases at V and 3 bases at J, with 18 bases between the two ends. Germline values: CDR1 MNHEY, CDR2 SVGAGI. The CDR3 has 15 residues. The CDR3 reads CASRNRDTGIYEQYF. The CDR3 DNA sequence: TGTGCCAGCAGAAATCGGGACACGGGGATCTACGAGCAGTACTTC.

This clone has a handful of counts. The chain recombines TRBV7-9 with TRBJ2-7; 8 bases fit TRBD2. This CDR3 is built from 14 residues. Trimming at V came to 5 bases and at J to 1 base, leaving 4 bases not matched to a gene. Germline values: CDR1 SEHNR, CDR2 FQNEAQ (reference sequence). As DNA, the CDR3 is TGTGCCAGCAGCGCCGGGACTAGATCCTACGAGCAGTACTTC. Its translation is CASSAGTRSYEQYF.

This clone was detected only a few times. The chain recombines TRBV18 with TRBJ2-1, with TRBD1 as a possible D gene (5 bases). Trimming pared 5 bases from V and 0 bases from J, leaving 8 bases between. Looked up from germline, CDR1 is KGHSH and CDR2 is LQKENI. The CDR3 spans 14 residues. The CDR3 sequence is CASSDSLSYNEQFF. The CDR3, as DNA: TGTGCCAGCTCAGACAGCCTCTCCTACAATGAGCAGTTCTTC. Based on the CDR3 plus reference TRBV18 and TRBJ2-1, the full variable domain is NAGVMQNPRHLVRRRGQEARLRCSPMKGHSHVYWYRQLPEEGLKFMVYLQKENIIDESGMPKERFSAEFPKEGPSILRIQQVVRGDSAAYFCASSDSLSYNEQFFGPGTRLTVL.

The J gene is TRBJ1-6, the V gene TRBV27; 7 positions agree with TRBD1. Germline lookup yields CDR1 MNHEY and CDR2 SMNVEV (reference sequence). J lost 2 bases, V lost 9 bases, and 7 bases had no gene match. There are 15 residues in the CDR3. CDR3 amino acids: CASSQGGTYNSPLHF. CDR3 DNA sequence: TGTGCCAGTTCCCAGGGGGGCACCTATAATTCACCCCTCCACTTT.

The J gene is TRBJ2-5, the V gene TRBV5-1, with 7 bases that match TRBD1. Germline V gives CDR1 SGHRS, CDR2 YFSETQ. The CDR3 length is 17 residues. Trimming cost V 0 bases and J 4 bases; bases outside gene matches: 12. The DNA of the CDR3 is TGCGCCAGCAGCTTGGGACAGGGTGGGCTGGTTGGAGAGACCCAGTACTTC. Its translation is CASSLGQGGLVGETQYF.

This clone has only a few counts. The chain employs TRBV18 and TRBJ1-1, with a tentative D call TRBD1 (6 bases). Per germline, CDR1 KGHSH and CDR2 LQKENI. CDR3 length: 13 residues. V was pared by 5 bases and J by 1 base, with 8 bases between. The CDR3 nucleotides read TGTGCCAGCTCAGGGACATCGAACACTGAAGCTTTCTTT. Translation gives CASSGTSNTEAFF.

This clone has just a few counts. The chain uses TRBV30 and TRBJ1-5; D gene uncertain. Germline CDR1 reads GTSNPN; CDR2 reads SVGIG (reference sequence). V was pared by 5 bases and J by 1 base, with 9 bases between. The length of the CDR3 is 13 residues. In DNA, the CDR3 is TGTGCCTGGGCCCCCGAGAGCAATCAGCCCCAGCATTTT. Its protein product is CAWAPESNQPQHF.

V usage is TRBV9 and J usage is TRBJ2-5, with 11 positions matching TRBD2. V gave up 0 bases and J gave up 0 bases; unmatched junction bases: 7. The germline gives CDR1 SGDLS, CDR2 YYNGEE. The CDR3 length is 18 residues. The CDR3 loop is CASSVALAGVGNQETQYF. CDR3 coding DNA: TGTGCCAGCAGCGTAGCACTAGCGGGAGTGGGGAACCAAGAGACCCAGTACTTC.

The V call is TRBV19, the J call TRBJ1-1, with 8 positions matching TRBD1. The junction had 8 bases not matched to a gene; V was cut back by 6 bases and J by 5 bases. CDR3 size: 14 residues. Germline V lookup: CDR1 LNHDA, CDR2 SQIVND (reference sequence). DNA for the CDR3: TGTGCCAGTAGGGCGGACAGGGTTCGGACTGAAGCTTTCTTT. It yields the protein CASRADRVRTEAFF.

This clone occurred a few times. This chain links TRBV7-9 with TRBJ2-7; D is possibly TRBD1 (5 bases). Germline-derived CDR1 and CDR2 are SEHNR and FQNEAQ (reference sequence). CDR3 length: 13 residues. Trimming removed 2 bases from V and 3 bases from J, with 8 bases in between. For the CDR3, the DNA is TGTGCCAGCAGCTTATCCCAGGGCTACGAGCAGTACTTC. This gives the protein CASSLSQGYEQYF. Together with reference TRBV7-9 and TRBJ2-7, the CDR3 gives the full variable domain: DTGVSQNPRHKITKRGQNVTFRCDPISEHNRLYWYRQTLGQGPEFLTYFQNEAQLEKSRLLSDRFSAERPKGSFSTLEIQRTEQGDSAMYLCASSLSQGYEQYFGPGTRLTVT.

V and J are TRBV30 and TRBJ1-1; D ambiguous. There are 14 residues in the CDR3. CDR1 and CDR2 from the germline V gene are GTSNPN and SVGIG (reference sequence). V was pared by 4 bases and J by 4 bases, with 16 bases between. The CDR3 loop is CAWTARGVGTEAFF. The CDR3 DNA sequence: TGTGCCTGGACTGCCCGCGGGGTTGGCACTGAAGCTTTCTTT. The complete variable domain, with remaining parts taken from reference TRBV30 and TRBJ1-1, reads SQTIHQWPATLVQPVGSPLSLECTVEGTSNPNLYWYRQAAGRGLQLLFYSVGIGQISSEVPQNLSASRPQDRQFILSSKKLLLSDSGFYLCAWTARGVGTEAFFGQGTRLTVV.

This rearrangement joins TRBV29-1 to TRBJ2-3; 7 nucleotides align to TRBD2. J gave up 0 bases and V 2 bases, and 17 bases lay outside the gene matches. The CDR3 extends over 19 amino acids. The germline V gene encodes CDR1 SQVTM and CDR2 ANQGSEA. The chain's CDR3 is CSVEPPQYSGGFSTDTQYF. In DNA form, the CDR3 reads TGCAGCGTTGAACCACCACAATATTCGGGGGGATTTAGCACAGATACGCAGTATTTT.

The chain carries TRBV11-3 and TRBJ1-2; possibly TRBD1 for D (5 bases). The V end lost 5 bases, the J end lost 3 bases, and 7 bases lay between the germline ends. The germline V gene has CDR1 SGHNT and CDR2 YENEEA. The CDR3 length is 12 residues. This CDR3 is CASSQQDYGYTF. The CDR3 region has the DNA TGTGCCAGCAGCCAACAGGACTATGGCTACACCTTC.

Only a few counts were recorded for this clone. J is TRBJ2-1 and V is TRBV5-1, with a possible D match to TRBD2 (6 bases). V dropped 5 bases and J dropped 10 bases, with 13 bases sitting between them. The CDR3 covers 12 residues. Germline CDR1 and CDR2: SGHRS and YFSETQ. The DNA of the CDR3 is TGCGCCAGCAGACCCCGGGACTCCGAGCAGTTCTTC. Protein product: CASRPRDSEQFF.